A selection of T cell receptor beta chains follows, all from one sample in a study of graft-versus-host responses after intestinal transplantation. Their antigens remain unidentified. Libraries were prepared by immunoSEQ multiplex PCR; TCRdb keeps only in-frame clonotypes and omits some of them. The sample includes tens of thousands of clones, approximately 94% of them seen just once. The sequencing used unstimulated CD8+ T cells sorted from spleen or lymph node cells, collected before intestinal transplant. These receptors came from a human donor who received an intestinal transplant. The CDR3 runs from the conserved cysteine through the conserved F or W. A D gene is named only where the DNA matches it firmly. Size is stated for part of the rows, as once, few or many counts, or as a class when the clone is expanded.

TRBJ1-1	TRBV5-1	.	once	CASSLEALKGDTEAFF	TGCGCCAGCAGCTTGGAGGCCTTGAAGGGAGACACTGAAGCTTTCTTT
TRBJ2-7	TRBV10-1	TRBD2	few	CASSEMVSGTYEQYF	TGCGCCAGCAGTGAGATGGTTAGCGGGACCTACGAGCAGTACTTC
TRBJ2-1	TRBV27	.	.	CASSLVGDSYNEQFF	TGTGCCAGCAGTTTAGTAGGCGACTCCTACAATGAGCAGTTCTTC
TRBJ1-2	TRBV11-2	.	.	CASSFVTPYGYTF	TGTGCCAGCAGCTTTGTGACTCCTTATGGCTACACCTTC
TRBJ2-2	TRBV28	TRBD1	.	CASNPGGDRGGELFF	TGTGCCAGCAACCCGGGTGGAGACAGGGGTGGTGAGCTGTTTTTT
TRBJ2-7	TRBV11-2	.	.	CASSSTPKWRRSREQYF	TGTGCCAGCAGCTCCACCCCAAAATGGCGTCGGTCTAGGGAGCAGTACTTC
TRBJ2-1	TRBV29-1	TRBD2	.	CSGGPLTAGTYNEQFF	TGCAGCGGTGGTCCCCTAACAGCGGGAACCTACAATGAGCAGTTCTTC
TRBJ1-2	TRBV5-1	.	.	CASSLDRGDGYTF	TGCGCCAGCAGCTTGGATCGGGGCGATGGCTACACCTTC
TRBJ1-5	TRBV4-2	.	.	CASSQVSEGHQPQHF	TGTGCCAGCAGCCAAGTATCTGAGGGGCATCAGCCCCAGCATTTT
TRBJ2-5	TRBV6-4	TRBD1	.	CARGTGGKETQYF	TGTGCCAGGGGGACAGGCGGGAAAGAGACCCAGTACTTC
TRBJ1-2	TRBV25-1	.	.	CASSPSIDRGYTF	TGTGCCAGCAGTCCGTCGATTGACAGGGGCTACACCTTC
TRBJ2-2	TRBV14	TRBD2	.	CASSPWSVSSGRNTGELFF	TGTGCCAGCAGCCCTTGGTCGGTGTCTAGCGGGAGAAATACCGGGGAGCTGTTTTTT
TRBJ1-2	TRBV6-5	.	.	CASSYPGMRGYTF	TGTGCCAGCAGTTACCCGGGTATGAGAGGCTACACCTTC
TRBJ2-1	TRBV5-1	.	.	CASSLLELSSYNEQFF	TGCGCCAGCAGCTTGCTCGAACTGAGCTCCTACAATGAGCAGTTCTTC
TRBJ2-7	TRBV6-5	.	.	CASKGGGAIYEQYF	TGTGCCAGCAAGGGGGGGGGAGCTATCTACGAGCAGTACTTC
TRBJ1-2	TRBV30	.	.	CAWSKGSLRRGYTF	TGTGCCTGGTCGAAGGGCTCCCTGAGGAGGGGCTACACCTTC
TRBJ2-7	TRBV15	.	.	CATSRAEESYEQYF	TGTGCCACCAGCAGGGCAGAGGAGTCCTACGAGCAGTACTTC
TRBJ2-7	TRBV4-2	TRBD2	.	CASSQDQARERGEQYF	TGTGCCAGCAGCCAAGATCAGGCGCGGGAGAGGGGCGAGCAGTACTTC
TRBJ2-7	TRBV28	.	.	CASRWGSSYEQYF	TGTGCCAGCAGATGGGGAAGCTCCTACGAGCAGTACTTC
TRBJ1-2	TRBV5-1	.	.	CASSLPVGHGGYGYTF	TGCGCCAGCAGCCTACCTGTCGGGCATGGGGGCTATGGCTACACCTTC
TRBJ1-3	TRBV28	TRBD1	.	CASRARGQGLGGNTIYF	TGTGCCAGCAGGGCCCGAGGACAGGGTTTAGGAGGAAACACCATATATTTT
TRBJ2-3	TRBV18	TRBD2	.	CASSREGADTQYF	TGTGCCAGCTCCCGGGAGGGAGCGGATACGCAGTATTTT
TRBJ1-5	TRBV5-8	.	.	CASSLAGGLRWHF	TGTGCCAGCAGCTTGGCGGGGGGCCTAAGGTGGCATTTT
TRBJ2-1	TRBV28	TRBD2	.	CASSPGLAGRGNEQFF	TGTGCCAGCAGCCCTGGACTAGCGGGAAGAGGCAATGAGCAGTTCTTC
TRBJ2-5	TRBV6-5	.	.	CASSAFQRETQYF	TGTGCCAGCAGTGCCTTCCAGAGAGAGACCCAGTACTTC
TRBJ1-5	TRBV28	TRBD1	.	CASSLEEGAQWQPQHF	TGTGCCAGCAGTTTAGAGGAGGGGGCGCAGTGGCAGCCCCAGCATTTT
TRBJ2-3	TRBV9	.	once	CASSVEGTDTQYF	TGTGCCAGCAGCGTAGAGGGGACAGATACGCAGTATTTT
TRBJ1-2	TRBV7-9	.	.	CASGLASGGYTF	TGTGCCAGCGGCTTAGCGTCTGGTGGCTACACCTTC
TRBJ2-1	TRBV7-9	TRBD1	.	CASSLIQGDMDEQFF	TGTGCCAGCAGCTTAATCCAGGGGGATATGGATGAGCAGTTCTTC
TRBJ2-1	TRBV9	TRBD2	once	CASSGAGGLTEQFF	TGTGCCAGCAGCGGGGCGGGAGGACTCACCGAGCAGTTCTTC
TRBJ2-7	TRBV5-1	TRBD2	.	CASSLGPSGRVDEQYF	TGCGCCAGCAGCTTGGGGCCTAGCGGGAGAGTCGACGAGCAGTACTTC
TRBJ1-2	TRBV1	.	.	CTSSQVGGRSYGYTF	TGCACCAGCAGCCAAGTGGGGGGGCGCAGCTATGGCTACACCTTC
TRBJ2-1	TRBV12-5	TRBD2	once	CASAGTSGVLYNEQFF	TGTGCTAGTGCCGGGACTAGCGGGGTTCTCTACAATGAGCAGTTCTTC
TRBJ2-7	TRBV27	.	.	CASSLISAGYEQYF	TGTGCCAGCAGTTTAATCTCAGCAGGATACGAGCAGTACTTC
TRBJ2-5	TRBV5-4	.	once	CASSLEAEAGETQYF	TGTGCCAGCAGCTTGGAGGCAGAGGCTGGGGAGACCCAGTACTTC
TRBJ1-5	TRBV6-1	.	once	CASSESPTGYSNQPQHF	TGTGCCAGCAGTGAAAGCCCTACAGGGTATAGCAATCAGCCCCAGCATTTT
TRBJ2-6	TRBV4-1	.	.	CASSQGDSGANVLTF	TGCGCCAGCAGCCAAGGGGACTCTGGGGCCAACGTCCTGACTTTC
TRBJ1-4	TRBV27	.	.	CASSLTGYTGALGEKLFF	TGTGCCAGCAGTTTAACGGGATACACCGGGGCTTTAGGGGAAAAACTGTTTTTT
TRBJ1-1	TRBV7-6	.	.	CASSLGTDAEAFF	TGTGCTAGCAGCTTAGGGACGGACGCTGAAGCTTTCTTT
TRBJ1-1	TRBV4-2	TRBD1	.	CASSQDGPGGSNTEAFF	TGTGCCAGCAGCCAAGATGGCCCAGGGGGATCGAACACTGAAGCTTTCTTT
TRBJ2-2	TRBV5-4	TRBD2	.	CASSLIGLAGDTGELFF	TGTGCCAGCAGCTTGATTGGACTAGCGGGAGACACCGGGGAGCTGTTTTTT
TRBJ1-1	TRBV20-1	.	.	CSAGRSTEAFF	TGCAGTGCAGGGAGGAGCACTGAAGCTTTCTTT
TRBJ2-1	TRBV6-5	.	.	CASSYPKGQQFF	TGTGCCAGCAGTTACCCAAAAGGGCAGCAGTTCTTC
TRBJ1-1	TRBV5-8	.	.	CASSFASGNTEAFF	TGTGCCAGCAGCTTCGCCTCAGGGAACACTGAAGCTTTCTTT